A selection of T cell receptor beta chains follows, all from one sample in a study of beta chain features in type 1 diabetes. Clones were read by immunoSEQ multiplex PCR, and TCRdb kept only the in-frame ones, dropping some. The repertoire consists of around 710,000 clones, with 9.5% to 15% occurring once and the leading ten covering about 0.11%. Sequenced: naive CD4+ T cells from blood. The receptors were gathered from a man aged 25-45 years with type 1 diabetes. Each CDR3 is given with its conserved first and last residue. Each record gives: D gene, J gene, clone size, V gene, CDR3 DNA, CDR3 protein. The D gene is left open where the match is weak. Rows give clone size only sometimes, using once, few, many, or a class for an expanded clone.

d_gene: TRBD1
j_gene: TRBJ1-3
abundance: few
v_gene: TRBV2
CDR3nt: TGTGCCGGACAGGTTCCCTCTGGAAACACCATATATTTT
CDR3aa: CAGQVPSGNTIYF

d_gene: .
j_gene: TRBJ1-3
abundance: few
v_gene: TRBV7-2
CDR3nt: TGTGCCAGCAGCCCCACAGGGACGGGTGGAAACACCATATATTTT
CDR3aa: CASSPTGTGGNTIYF

d_gene: TRBD2
j_gene: TRBJ2-3
abundance: .
v_gene: TRBV5-4
CDR3nt: TGTGCCAGCACCCCCCGCGGGGGGAAAACAGATACGCAGTATTTT
CDR3aa: CASTPRGGKTDTQYF

d_gene: .
j_gene: TRBJ2-6
abundance: many
v_gene: TRBV10-3
CDR3nt: TGTGCCATCAGTGGGACTTCTGGGGCCAACGTCCTGACTTTC
CDR3aa: CAISGTSGANVLTF

d_gene: .
j_gene: TRBJ2-1
abundance: few
v_gene: TRBV7-2
CDR3nt: TGTGCCAGCAGCCGGAGCTCCTACAATGAGCAGTTCTTC
CDR3aa: CASSRSSYNEQFF

d_gene: .
j_gene: TRBJ2-3
abundance: .
v_gene: TRBV7-9
CDR3nt: TGTGCCAGCAGCTTTTGGCGCGACAGCACAGATACGCAGTATTTT
CDR3aa: CASSFWRDSTDTQYF

d_gene: .
j_gene: TRBJ1-1
abundance: .
v_gene: TRBV4-1
CDR3nt: TGCGCCAGCAGCCAAAGACAAACAGAGAACACTGAAGCTTTCTTT
CDR3aa: CASSQRQTENTEAFF

d_gene: .
j_gene: TRBJ1-6
abundance: .
v_gene: TRBV4-3
CDR3nt: TGCGCCAGCAGCCAAGATTCGAACCGTAGACGCTCCTATAATTCACCCCTCCACTTT
CDR3aa: CASSQDSNRRRSYNSPLHF

d_gene: TRBD2
j_gene: TRBJ2-2
abundance: few
v_gene: TRBV4-3
CDR3nt: TGCGCCAGCAGCCAAGAGGTACGGACTAGCGCTTCCACCGGGGAGCTGTTTTTT
CDR3aa: CASSQEVRTSASTGELFF

d_gene: TRBD1
j_gene: TRBJ2-1
abundance: .
v_gene: TRBV6-5
CDR3nt: TGTGCCAGCAGCAAACCGGGACAGTACAATGAGCAGTTCTTC
CDR3aa: CASSKPGQYNEQFF

d_gene: TRBD2
j_gene: TRBJ2-7
abundance: .
v_gene: TRBV29-1
CDR3nt: TGCAGCGCCGGTAGGGCGGGGGGGACCGAGCAGTACTTC
CDR3aa: CSAGRAGGTEQYF

d_gene: TRBD2
j_gene: TRBJ2-1
abundance: .
v_gene: TRBV7-3
CDR3nt: TGTGCCAGCAGCTCCGGACTAGTGGGCAATGAGCAGTTCTTC
CDR3aa: CASSSGLVGNEQFF

d_gene: .
j_gene: TRBJ1-1
abundance: .
v_gene: TRBV9
CDR3nt: TGTGCCAGCAGCGTGGACACTCACACTGAAGCTTTCTTT
CDR3aa: CASSVDTHTEAFF

d_gene: .
j_gene: TRBJ1-2
abundance: .
v_gene: TRBV11-3
CDR3nt: TGTGCCAGCAGCTCTGGACGGGACTATGGCTACACCTTC
CDR3aa: CASSSGRDYGYTF

d_gene: TRBD1
j_gene: TRBJ2-1
abundance: few
v_gene: TRBV18
CDR3nt: TGTGCCAGCTCACCCTCAGGACAGGTCCTTTACAATGAGCAGTTCTTC
CDR3aa: CASSPSGQVLYNEQFF

d_gene: TRBD2
j_gene: TRBJ2-5
abundance: few
v_gene: TRBV6-5
CDR3nt: TGTGCCAGCAGTTACAGTAGCGGGGGCCCAGAGACCCAGTACTTC
CDR3aa: CASSYSSGGPETQYF

d_gene: .
j_gene: TRBJ2-3
abundance: .
v_gene: TRBV4-3
CDR3nt: TGCGCCAGCAGCCAAGGAAGTCGAGTGAGCACAGATACGCAGTATTTT
CDR3aa: CASSQGSRVSTDTQYF

d_gene: TRBD1
j_gene: TRBJ1-2
abundance: few
v_gene: TRBV29-1
CDR3nt: TGCAGCGCCGAGGGACAGGGGAGTACGAATGGCTACACCTTC
CDR3aa: CSAEGQGSTNGYTF

d_gene: TRBD1
j_gene: TRBJ1-5
abundance: .
v_gene: TRBV5-1
CDR3nt: TGCGCCAGCAGCGACGGACAGGGCGATCAGCCCCAGCATTTT
CDR3aa: CASSDGQGDQPQHF

d_gene: .
j_gene: TRBJ1-2
abundance: .
v_gene: TRBV11-2
CDR3nt: TGTGCCAGCACCCTGGCAGGGGAGGCCTATGGCTACACCTTC
CDR3aa: CASTLAGEAYGYTF

d_gene: .
j_gene: TRBJ2-4
abundance: .
v_gene: TRBV4-3
CDR3nt: TGCGCCAGCAGCCAAGATGGGGGAAACATTCAGTACTTC
CDR3aa: CASSQDGGNIQYF

d_gene: .
j_gene: TRBJ2-7
abundance: few
v_gene: TRBV5-1
CDR3nt: TGCGCCAGCAGCATAGGACGGTCCTACGAGCAGTACTTC
CDR3aa: CASSIGRSYEQYF

d_gene: TRBD1
j_gene: TRBJ2-5
abundance: .
v_gene: TRBV7-2
CDR3nt: TGTGCCAGCAGCCTTGACAGGGAAGAGACCCAGTACTTC
CDR3aa: CASSLDREETQYF

d_gene: .
j_gene: TRBJ2-2
abundance: few
v_gene: TRBV7-9
CDR3nt: TGTGCCAGCAGTCTAAAGCCCGGGGAGCTGTTTTTT
CDR3aa: CASSLKPGELFF

d_gene: .
j_gene: TRBJ2-7
abundance: few
v_gene: TRBV7-2
CDR3nt: TGTGCCAGCAGCCCCAGCAGCTACGAGCAGTACTTC
CDR3aa: CASSPSSYEQYF

d_gene: .
j_gene: TRBJ2-1
abundance: few
v_gene: TRBV14
CDR3nt: TGTGCCAGCAGCCTGTGGACCGGGGTGGGGAGTGAGCAGTTCTTC
CDR3aa: CASSLWTGVGSEQFF

d_gene: .
j_gene: TRBJ2-5
abundance: .
v_gene: TRBV5-1
CDR3nt: TGCGCCAGCAGCTTGGGGGCCCAAGAGACCCAGTACTTC
CDR3aa: CASSLGAQETQYF

d_gene: .
j_gene: TRBJ2-7
abundance: .
v_gene: TRBV25-1
CDR3nt: TGTGCCAGCAGTGACCGGCTAGTAGGCGAGCAGTACTTC
CDR3aa: CASSDRLVGEQYF

d_gene: .
j_gene: TRBJ2-7
abundance: .
v_gene: TRBV27
CDR3nt: TGTGCCAGCAGTCCGAATGGGGCCAGCGAGCAGTACTTC
CDR3aa: CASSPNGASEQYF

d_gene: .
j_gene: TRBJ2-7
abundance: .
v_gene: TRBV30
CDR3nt: TGTGCCTGGAGTGCTCCTCCAGGATCCTACGAGCAGTACTTC
CDR3aa: CAWSAPPGSYEQYF

d_gene: .
j_gene: TRBJ1-2
abundance: .
v_gene: TRBV15
CDR3nt: TGTGCCACCAGCAGAGACAGGAGGAAAGGCGGCTACACCTTC
CDR3aa: CATSRDRRKGGYTF

d_gene: .
j_gene: TRBJ2-6
abundance: few
v_gene: TRBV27
CDR3nt: TGTGCCAGCAGTTTAGACACTGGGGCCAACGTCCTGACTTTC
CDR3aa: CASSLDTGANVLTF

d_gene: .
j_gene: TRBJ1-5
abundance: few
v_gene: TRBV14
CDR3nt: TGTGCCAGCAGCCGCCTGGCTCAGCCCCAGCATTTT
CDR3aa: CASSRLAQPQHF

d_gene: .
j_gene: TRBJ2-2
abundance: .
v_gene: TRBV19
CDR3nt: TGTGCCAGTAGTATCAGGGGCCAAGGGGAGCTGTTTTTT
CDR3aa: CASSIRGQGELFF

d_gene: .
j_gene: TRBJ1-3
abundance: .
v_gene: TRBV5-1
CDR3nt: TGCGCCAGCAGCTCGGGGACCCACGGAAACACCATATATTTT
CDR3aa: CASSSGTHGNTIYF

d_gene: .
j_gene: TRBJ1-2
abundance: few
v_gene: TRBV18
CDR3nt: TGTGCCAGCTCACTCCTCCCGGGGGGTGAGGGTGGCTACACCTTC
CDR3aa: CASSLLPGGEGGYTF

d_gene: .
j_gene: TRBJ1-2
abundance: .
v_gene: TRBV30
CDR3nt: TGTGCCTGGAGTTTCGGGACTCAAGCCTATGGCTACACCTTC
CDR3aa: CAWSFGTQAYGYTF

d_gene: .
j_gene: TRBJ1-6
abundance: few
v_gene: TRBV9
CDR3nt: TGTGCCAGCTCGTCAAACAAGGGAGTGAGCTCCTATAATTCACCCCTCCACTTT
CDR3aa: CASSSNKGVSSYNSPLHF

d_gene: TRBD2
j_gene: TRBJ2-7
abundance: .
v_gene: TRBV5-1
CDR3nt: TGCGCCAGCAGCCTCGGGGGGGCTAGCTACGAGCAGTACTTC
CDR3aa: CASSLGGASYEQYF

d_gene: .
j_gene: TRBJ1-2
abundance: once
v_gene: TRBV5-4
CDR3nt: TGTGCCAGCAGCCCCCAGAGCGGCTCCTTGCTAGGCTACACCTTC
CDR3aa: CASSPQSGSLLGYTF

d_gene: .
j_gene: TRBJ1-5
abundance: .
v_gene: TRBV29-1
CDR3nt: TGCAGCGTTCATCGTGGGAATCAGCCCCAGCATTTT
CDR3aa: CSVHRGNQPQHF

d_gene: .
j_gene: TRBJ1-5
abundance: few
v_gene: TRBV7-9
CDR3nt: TGTGCCAGCAGCTTAGGTGGCGATAATCAGCCCCAGCATTTT
CDR3aa: CASSLGGDNQPQHF

d_gene: TRBD1
j_gene: TRBJ2-4
abundance: .
v_gene: TRBV7-2
CDR3nt: TGTGCCAGCAGCCCTACAGGGGGCGGAGGTTTCATTCAGTACTTC
CDR3aa: CASSPTGGGGFIQYF

d_gene: .
j_gene: TRBJ2-5
abundance: few
v_gene: TRBV7-2
CDR3nt: TGTGCCAGCAGCTTAGGGGGCACCCAAGAGACCCAGTACTTC
CDR3aa: CASSLGGTQETQYF

d_gene: .
j_gene: TRBJ2-3
abundance: .
v_gene: TRBV6-5
CDR3nt: TGTGCCAGCAAGAGGTCCTCAGATACGCAGTATTTT
CDR3aa: CASKRSSDTQYF

d_gene: TRBD1
j_gene: TRBJ1-5
abundance: few
v_gene: TRBV7-2
CDR3nt: TGTGCCAGCAGCTTAGCCCCGGGACAGGGATCTCAGCCCCAGCATTTT
CDR3aa: CASSLAPGQGSQPQHF

d_gene: .
j_gene: TRBJ1-2
abundance: .
v_gene: TRBV28
CDR3nt: TGTGCCAGCAGCCTCGGACAATCAAACTATGGCTACACCTTC
CDR3aa: CASSLGQSNYGYTF